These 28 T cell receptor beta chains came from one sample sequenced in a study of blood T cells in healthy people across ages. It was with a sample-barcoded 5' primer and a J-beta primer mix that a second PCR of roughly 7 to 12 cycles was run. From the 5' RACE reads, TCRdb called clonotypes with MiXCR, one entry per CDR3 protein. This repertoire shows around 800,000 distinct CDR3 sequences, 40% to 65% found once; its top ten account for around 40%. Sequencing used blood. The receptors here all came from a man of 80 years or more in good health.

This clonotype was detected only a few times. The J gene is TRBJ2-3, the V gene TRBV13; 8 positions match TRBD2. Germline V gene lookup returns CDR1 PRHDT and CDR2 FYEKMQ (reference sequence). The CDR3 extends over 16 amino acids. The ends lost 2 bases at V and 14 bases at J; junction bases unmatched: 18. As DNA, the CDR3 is TGTGCCAGCAGCTTATCTACTAGCGGTGGCAACAGATACGCGTATTTT. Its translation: CASSLSTSGGNRYAYF.

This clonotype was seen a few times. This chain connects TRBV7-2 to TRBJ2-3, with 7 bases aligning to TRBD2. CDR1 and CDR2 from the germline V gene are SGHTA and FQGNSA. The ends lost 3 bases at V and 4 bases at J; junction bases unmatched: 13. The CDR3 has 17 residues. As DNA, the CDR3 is TGTGCCAGCAGCTTCCATCGCGTCGGGAGGTTCGCAGATACGCAGTATTTT. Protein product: CASSFHRVGRFADTQYF.

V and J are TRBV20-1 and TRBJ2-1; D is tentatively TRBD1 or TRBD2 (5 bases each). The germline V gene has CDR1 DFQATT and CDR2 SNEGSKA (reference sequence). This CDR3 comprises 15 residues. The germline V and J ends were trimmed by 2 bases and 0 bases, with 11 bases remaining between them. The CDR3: CSARPEGSSYNEQFF. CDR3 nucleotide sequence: TGCAGTGCTAGACCAGAGGGGAGCTCCTACAATGAGCAGTTCTTC.

The CDR3 sequence is CASSLLSFRGQETQYF. CDR3 DNA sequence: TGCGCCAGCAGCTTGTTGTCCTTCAGGGGTCAAGAGACCCAGTACTTC. The chain couples TRBV5-1 to TRBJ2-7, with D maybe TRBD1 (6 bases). The assigned J gene may be wrong: the sequence end matches TRBJ2-5 better. Germline-derived CDR1 and CDR2 are SGHRS and YFSETQ. CDR3 size: 16 residues.

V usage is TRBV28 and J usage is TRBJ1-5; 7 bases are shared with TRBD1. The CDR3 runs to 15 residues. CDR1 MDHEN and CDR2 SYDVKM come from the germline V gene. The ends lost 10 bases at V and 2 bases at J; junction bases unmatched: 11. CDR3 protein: CAIETGRRRNQPQHF. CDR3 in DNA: TGTGCCATCGAGACAGGGAGGCGCCGCAATCAGCCCCAGCATTTT.

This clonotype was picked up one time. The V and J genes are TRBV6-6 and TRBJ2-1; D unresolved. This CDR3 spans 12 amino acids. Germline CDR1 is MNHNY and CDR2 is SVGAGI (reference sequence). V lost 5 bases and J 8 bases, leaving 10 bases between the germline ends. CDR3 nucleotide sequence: TGTGCCAGCAGTCCTCGCAGCCATGAGCAGTTCTTC. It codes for CASSPRSHEQFF.

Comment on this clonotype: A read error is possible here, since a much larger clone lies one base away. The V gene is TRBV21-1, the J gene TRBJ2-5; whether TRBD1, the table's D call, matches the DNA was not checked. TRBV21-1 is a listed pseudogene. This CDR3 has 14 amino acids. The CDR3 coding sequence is TGTGCCAGCAGCGAGGGTGGGGGAAGAGAGACCCAGTACTTC. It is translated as CASSEGGGRETQYF.

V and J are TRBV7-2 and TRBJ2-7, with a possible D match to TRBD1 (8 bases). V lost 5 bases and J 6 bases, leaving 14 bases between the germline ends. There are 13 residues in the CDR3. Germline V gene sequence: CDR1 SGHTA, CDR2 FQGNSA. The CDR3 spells CASSQDREGEQYF. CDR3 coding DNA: TGTGCCAGCAGCCAGGACAGGGAGGGCGAGCAGTACTTC. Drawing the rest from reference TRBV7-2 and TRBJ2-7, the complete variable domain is GAGVSQSPSNKVTEKGKDVELRCDPISGHTALYWYRQSLGQGLEFLIYFQGNSAPDKSGLPSDRFSAERTGGSVSTLTIQRTQQEDSAVYLCASSQDREGEQYFGPGTRLTVT.

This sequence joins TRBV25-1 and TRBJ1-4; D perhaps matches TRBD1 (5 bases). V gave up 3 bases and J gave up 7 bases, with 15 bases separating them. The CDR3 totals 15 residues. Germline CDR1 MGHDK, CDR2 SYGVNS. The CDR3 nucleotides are TGTGCCAGCAGTGACGGGGGGACGTGGAGTGAAAAACTGTTTTTT. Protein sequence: CASSDGGTWSEKLFF.

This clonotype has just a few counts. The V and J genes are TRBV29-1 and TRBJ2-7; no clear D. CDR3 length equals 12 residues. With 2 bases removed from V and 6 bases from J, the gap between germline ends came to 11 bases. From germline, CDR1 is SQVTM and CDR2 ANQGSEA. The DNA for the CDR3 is TGCAGCGTTGAACGTGGTACGGGCGAGCAGTACTTC. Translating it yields CSVERGTGEQYF.

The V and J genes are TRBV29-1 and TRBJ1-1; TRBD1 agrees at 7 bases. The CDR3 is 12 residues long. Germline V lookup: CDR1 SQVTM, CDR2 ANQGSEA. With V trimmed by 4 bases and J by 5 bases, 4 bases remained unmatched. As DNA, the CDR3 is TGCAGCGTTGTACGACAGGGTACTGAAGCTTTCTTT. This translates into CSVVRQGTEAFF.

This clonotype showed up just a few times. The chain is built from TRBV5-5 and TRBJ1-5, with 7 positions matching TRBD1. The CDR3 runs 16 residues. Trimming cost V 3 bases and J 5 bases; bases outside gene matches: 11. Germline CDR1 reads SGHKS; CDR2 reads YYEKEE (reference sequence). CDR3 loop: CASSWTSGQIYQPQHF. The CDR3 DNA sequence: TGTGCCAGCAGCTGGACGTCGGGACAGATATATCAGCCCCAGCATTTT.

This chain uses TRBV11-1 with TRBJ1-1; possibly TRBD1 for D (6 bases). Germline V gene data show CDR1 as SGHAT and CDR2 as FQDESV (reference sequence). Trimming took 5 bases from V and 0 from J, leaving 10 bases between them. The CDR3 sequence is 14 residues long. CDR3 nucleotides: TGTGCCAGCAGCGTTAGGGGGATGAACACTGAAGCTTTCTTT. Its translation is CASSVRGMNTEAFF.

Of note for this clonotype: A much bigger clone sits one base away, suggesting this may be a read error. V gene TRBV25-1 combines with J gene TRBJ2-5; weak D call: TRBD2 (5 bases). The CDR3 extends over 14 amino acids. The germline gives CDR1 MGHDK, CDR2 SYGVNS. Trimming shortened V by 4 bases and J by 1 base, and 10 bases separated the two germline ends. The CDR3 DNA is TGTGCCAGCAGTGGTTTTCGGGGCCAAGAGACCCAGTACTTC. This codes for CASSGFRGQETQYF.

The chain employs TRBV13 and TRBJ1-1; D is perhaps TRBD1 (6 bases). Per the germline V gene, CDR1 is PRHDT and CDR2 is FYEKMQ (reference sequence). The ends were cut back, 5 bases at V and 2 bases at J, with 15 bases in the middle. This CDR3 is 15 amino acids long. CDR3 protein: CASSAGGYLNTEAFF. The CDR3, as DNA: TGTGCCAGCAGCGCCGGGGGCTACCTAAACACTGAAGCTTTCTTT. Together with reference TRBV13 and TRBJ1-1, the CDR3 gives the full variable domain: AAGVIQSPRHLIKEKRETATLKCYPIPRHDTVYWYQQGPGQDPQFLISFYEKMQSDKGSIPDRFSAQQFSDYHSELNMSSLELGDSALYFCASSAGGYLNTEAFFGQGTRLTVV.

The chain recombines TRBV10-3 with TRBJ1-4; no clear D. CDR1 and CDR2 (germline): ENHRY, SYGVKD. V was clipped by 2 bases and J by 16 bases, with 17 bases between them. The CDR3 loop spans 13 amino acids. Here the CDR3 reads CAISEALTLSPFF. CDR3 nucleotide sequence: TGTGCCATCAGTGAGGCATTGACATTAAGTCCGTTTTTT.

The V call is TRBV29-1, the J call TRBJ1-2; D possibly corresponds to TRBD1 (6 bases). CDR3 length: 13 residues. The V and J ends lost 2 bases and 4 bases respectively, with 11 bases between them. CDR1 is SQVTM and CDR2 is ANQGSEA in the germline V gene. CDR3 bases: TGCAGCGTTGAATCCGCAGGGGCCTATGGCTACACCTTC. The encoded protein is CSVESAGAYGYTF.

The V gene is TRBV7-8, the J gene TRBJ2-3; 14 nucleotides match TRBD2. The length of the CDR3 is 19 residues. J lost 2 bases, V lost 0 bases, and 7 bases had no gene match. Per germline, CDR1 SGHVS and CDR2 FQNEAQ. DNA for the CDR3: TGTGCCAGCAGCTTAGCGGGACTAGCGGGAGCAGAGTCCACAGATACGCAGTATTTT. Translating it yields CASSLAGLAGAESTDTQYF. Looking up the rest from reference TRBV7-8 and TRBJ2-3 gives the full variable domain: GAGVSQSPRYKVAKRGQDVALRCDPISGHVSLFWYQQALGQGPEFLTYFQNEAQLDKSGLPSDRFFAERPEGSVSTLKIQRTQQEDSAVYLCASSLAGLAGAESTDTQYFGPGTRLTVL.

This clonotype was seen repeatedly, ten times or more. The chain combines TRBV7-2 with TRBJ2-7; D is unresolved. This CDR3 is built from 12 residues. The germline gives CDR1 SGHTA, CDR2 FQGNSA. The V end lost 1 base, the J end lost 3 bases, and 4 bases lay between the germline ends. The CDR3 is CASSLGVYEQYF. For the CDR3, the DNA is TGTGCCAGCAGCTTAGGTGTCTACGAGCAGTACTTC. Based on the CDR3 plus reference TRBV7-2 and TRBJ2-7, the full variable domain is GAGVSQSPSNKVTEKGKDVELRCDPISGHTALYWYRQSLGQGLEFLIYFQGNSAPDKSGLPSDRFSAERTGGSVSTLTIQRTQQEDSAVYLCASSLGVYEQYFGPGTRLTVT.

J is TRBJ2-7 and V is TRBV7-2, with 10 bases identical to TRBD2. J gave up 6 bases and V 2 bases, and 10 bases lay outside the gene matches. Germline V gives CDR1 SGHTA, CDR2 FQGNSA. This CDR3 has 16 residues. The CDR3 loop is CASSLPPGLARGEQYF. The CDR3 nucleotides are TGTGCCAGCAGCTTACCTCCGGGACTAGCGAGGGGCGAGCAGTACTTC. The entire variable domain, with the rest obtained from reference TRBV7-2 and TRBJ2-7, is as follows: GAGVSQSPSNKVTEKGKDVELRCDPISGHTALYWYRQSLGQGLEFLIYFQGNSAPDKSGLPSDRFSAERTGGSVSTLTIQRTQQEDSAVYLCASSLPPGLARGEQYFGPGTRLTVT.

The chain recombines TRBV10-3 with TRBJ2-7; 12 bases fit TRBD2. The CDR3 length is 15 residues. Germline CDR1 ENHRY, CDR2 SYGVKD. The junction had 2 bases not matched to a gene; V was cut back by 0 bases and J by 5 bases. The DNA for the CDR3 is TGTGCCATCAGTGAGTCGACTAGCGGGAGTAACGAGCAGTACTTC. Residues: CAISESTSGSNEQYF.

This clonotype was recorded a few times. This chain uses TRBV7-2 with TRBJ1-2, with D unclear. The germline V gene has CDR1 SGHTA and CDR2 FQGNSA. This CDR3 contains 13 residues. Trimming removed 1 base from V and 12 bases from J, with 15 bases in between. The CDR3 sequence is CASSLGQARKNTF. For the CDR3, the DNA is TGTGCCAGCAGCTTAGGGCAGGCCAGGAAGAACACCTTC.

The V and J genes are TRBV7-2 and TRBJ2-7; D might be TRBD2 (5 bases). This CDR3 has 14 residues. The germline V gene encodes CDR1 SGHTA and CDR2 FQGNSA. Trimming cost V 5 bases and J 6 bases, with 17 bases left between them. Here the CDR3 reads CASSRGLTRGEQYF. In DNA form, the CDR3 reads TGTGCCAGCAGCCGCGGGCTTACCCGGGGCGAGCAGTACTTC.

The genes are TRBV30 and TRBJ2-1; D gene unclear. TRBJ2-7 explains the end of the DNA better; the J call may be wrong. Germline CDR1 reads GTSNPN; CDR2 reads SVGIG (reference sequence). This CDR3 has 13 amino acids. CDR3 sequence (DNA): TGTGCCTGGAGTTGGAGCAGCTACAATGAGCAGTACTTC. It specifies CAWSWSSYNEQYF.

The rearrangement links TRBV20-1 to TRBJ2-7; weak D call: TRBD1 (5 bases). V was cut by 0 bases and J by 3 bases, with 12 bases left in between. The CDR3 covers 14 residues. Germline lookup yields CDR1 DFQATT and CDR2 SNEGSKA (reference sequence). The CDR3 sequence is CSARDGLQGYEQYF. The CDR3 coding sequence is TGCAGTGCTAGAGATGGCCTCCAGGGCTACGAGCAGTACTTC.

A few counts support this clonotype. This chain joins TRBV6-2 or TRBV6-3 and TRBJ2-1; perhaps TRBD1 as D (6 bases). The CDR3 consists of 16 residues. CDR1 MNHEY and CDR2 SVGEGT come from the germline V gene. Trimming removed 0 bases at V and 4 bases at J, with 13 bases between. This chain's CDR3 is CASSYSTGQIYNEQFF. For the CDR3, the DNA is TGTGCCAGCAGTTACTCGACTGGACAGATTTACAATGAGCAGTTCTTC.

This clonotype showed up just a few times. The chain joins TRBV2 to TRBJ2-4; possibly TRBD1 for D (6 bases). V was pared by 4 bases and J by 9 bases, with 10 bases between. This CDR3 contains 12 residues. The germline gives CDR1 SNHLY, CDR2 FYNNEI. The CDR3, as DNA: TGTGCCAGCAGTGTGACAGGAGGCATTCAGTACTTC. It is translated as CASSVTGGIQYF.

The CDR3 sequence: CASSKWRGETQYF. CDR3 nucleotides: TGTGCCAGCAGCAAATGGAGAGGAGAGACCCAGTACTTC. This chain links TRBV21-1 with TRBJ2-5. TRBV21-1 is reported as a pseudogene. This CDR3 contains 13 residues.